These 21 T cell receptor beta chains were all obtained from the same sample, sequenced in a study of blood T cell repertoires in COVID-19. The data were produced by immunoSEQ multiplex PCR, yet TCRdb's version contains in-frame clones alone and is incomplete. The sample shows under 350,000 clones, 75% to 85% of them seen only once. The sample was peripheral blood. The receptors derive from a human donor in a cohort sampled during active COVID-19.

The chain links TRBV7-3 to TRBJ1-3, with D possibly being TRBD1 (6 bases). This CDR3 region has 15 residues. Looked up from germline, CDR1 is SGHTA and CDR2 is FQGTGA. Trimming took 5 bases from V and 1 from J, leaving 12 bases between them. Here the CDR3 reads CASSPDSKSGNTIYF. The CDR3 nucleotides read TGTGCCAGCAGCCCGGACAGCAAATCTGGAAACACCATATATTTT.

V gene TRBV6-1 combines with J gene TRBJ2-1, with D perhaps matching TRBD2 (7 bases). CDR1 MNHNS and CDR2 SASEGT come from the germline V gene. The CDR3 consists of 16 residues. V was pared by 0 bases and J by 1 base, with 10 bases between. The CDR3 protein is CASSEAGGPSYNEQFF. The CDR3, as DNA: TGTGCCAGCAGTGAAGCGGGGGGGCCGTCCTACAATGAGCAGTTCTTC.

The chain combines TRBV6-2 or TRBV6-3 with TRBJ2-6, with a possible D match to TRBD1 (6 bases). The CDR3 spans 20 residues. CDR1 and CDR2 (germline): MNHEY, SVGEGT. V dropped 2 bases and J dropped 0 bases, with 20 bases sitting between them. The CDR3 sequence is CASSYRQTQGWSSGANVLTF. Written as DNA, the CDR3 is TGTGCCAGCAGTTACAGGCAGACACAGGGTTGGAGCTCTGGGGCCAACGTCCTGACTTTC.

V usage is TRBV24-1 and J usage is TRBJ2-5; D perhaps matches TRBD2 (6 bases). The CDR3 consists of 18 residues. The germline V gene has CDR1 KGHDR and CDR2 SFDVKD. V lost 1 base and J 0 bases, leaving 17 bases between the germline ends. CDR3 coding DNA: TGTGCCACCAGTGATTTAGGGTACGGGAGCCAGTACCAAGAGACCCAGTACTTC. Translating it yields CATSDLGYGSQYQETQYF.

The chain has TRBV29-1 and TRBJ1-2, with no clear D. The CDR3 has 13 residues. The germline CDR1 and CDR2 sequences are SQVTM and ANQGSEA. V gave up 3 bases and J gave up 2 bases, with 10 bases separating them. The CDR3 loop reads CSVDELSNYGYTF. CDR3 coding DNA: TGCAGCGTTGACGAACTTTCCAACTATGGCTACACCTTC.

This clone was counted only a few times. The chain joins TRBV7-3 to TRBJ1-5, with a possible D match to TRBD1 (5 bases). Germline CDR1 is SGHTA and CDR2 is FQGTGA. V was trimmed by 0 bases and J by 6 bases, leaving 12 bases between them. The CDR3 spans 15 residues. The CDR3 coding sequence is TGTGCCAGCAGCTTAACCGGGGGGTCGGGTCAGCCCCAGCATTTT. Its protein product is CASSLTGGSGQPQHF.

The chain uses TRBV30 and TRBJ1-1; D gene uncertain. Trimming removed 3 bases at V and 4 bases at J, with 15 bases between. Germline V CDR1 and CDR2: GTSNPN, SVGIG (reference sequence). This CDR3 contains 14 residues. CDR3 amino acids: CAWSLYEERTEAFF. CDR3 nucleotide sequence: TGTGCCTGGAGCCTCTACGAGGAGCGCACTGAAGCTTTCTTT.

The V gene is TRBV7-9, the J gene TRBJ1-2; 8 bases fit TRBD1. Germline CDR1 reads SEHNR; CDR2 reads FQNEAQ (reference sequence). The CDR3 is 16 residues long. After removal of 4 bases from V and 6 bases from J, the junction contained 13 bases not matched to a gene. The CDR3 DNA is TGTGCCAGCAGCTCGACCTCTTGGACAGGGTTGGATGGCTACACCTTC. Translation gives CASSSTSWTGLDGYTF.

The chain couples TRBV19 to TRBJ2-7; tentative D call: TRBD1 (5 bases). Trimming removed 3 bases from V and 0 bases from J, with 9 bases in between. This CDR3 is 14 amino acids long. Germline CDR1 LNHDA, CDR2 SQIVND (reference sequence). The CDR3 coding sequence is TGTGCCAGTAGTATTCCCGGACACTCCTACGAGCAGTACTTC. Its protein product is CASSIPGHSYEQYF.

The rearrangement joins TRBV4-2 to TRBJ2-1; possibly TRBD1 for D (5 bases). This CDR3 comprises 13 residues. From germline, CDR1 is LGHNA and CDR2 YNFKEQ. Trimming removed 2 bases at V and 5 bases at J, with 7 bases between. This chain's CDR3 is CASSQRQNNEQFF. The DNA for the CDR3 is TGTGCCAGCAGCCAAAGACAGAACAATGAGCAGTTCTTC.

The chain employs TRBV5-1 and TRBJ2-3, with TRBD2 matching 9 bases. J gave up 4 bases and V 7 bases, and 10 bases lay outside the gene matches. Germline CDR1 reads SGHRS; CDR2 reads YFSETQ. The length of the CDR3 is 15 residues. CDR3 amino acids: CASGGGAVLADTQYF. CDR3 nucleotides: TGCGCCAGCGGCGGGGGGGCGGTGCTTGCAGATACGCAGTATTTT.

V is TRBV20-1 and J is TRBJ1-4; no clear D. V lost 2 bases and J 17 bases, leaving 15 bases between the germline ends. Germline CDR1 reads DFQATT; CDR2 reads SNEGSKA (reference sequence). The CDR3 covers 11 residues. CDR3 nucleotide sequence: TGCAGTGCTAGACCGCTAGAGGTTGGATTTTTT. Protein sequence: CSARPLEVGFF.

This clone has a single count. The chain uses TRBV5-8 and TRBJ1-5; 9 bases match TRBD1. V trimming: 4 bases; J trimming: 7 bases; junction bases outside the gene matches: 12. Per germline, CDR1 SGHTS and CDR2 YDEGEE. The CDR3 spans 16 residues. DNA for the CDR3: TGTGCCAGCAGCCTAAACTCTGGACAGGGGAGGCAGCCCCAGCATTTT. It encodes CASSLNSGQGRQPQHF.

The CDR3 sequence is CASSLMGPIPYGYTF. The CDR3 DNA sequence: TGTGCCAGCAGCTTAATGGGGCCAATACCCTATGGCTACACCTTC. V is TRBV7-2 and J is TRBJ1-2, with a possible D match to TRBD1 (5 bases). Trimming cost V 2 bases and J 4 bases, with 14 bases left between them. The CDR3 has 15 residues. The germline gives CDR1 SGHTA, CDR2 FQGNSA.

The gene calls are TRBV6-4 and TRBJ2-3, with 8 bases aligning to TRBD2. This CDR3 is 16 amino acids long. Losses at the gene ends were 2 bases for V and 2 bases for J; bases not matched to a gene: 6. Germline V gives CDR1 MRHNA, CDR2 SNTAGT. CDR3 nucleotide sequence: TGTGCCAGCAGTGACGGGCGCGGGGGGAACACAGATACGCAGTATTTT. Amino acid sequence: CASSDGRGGNTDTQYF.

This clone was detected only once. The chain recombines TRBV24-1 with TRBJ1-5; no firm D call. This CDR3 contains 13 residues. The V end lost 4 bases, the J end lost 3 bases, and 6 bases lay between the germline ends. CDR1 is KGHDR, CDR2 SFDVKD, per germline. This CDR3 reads CATSERDNQPQHF. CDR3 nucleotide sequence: TGTGCCACCAGTGAACGGGACAATCAGCCCCAGCATTTT.

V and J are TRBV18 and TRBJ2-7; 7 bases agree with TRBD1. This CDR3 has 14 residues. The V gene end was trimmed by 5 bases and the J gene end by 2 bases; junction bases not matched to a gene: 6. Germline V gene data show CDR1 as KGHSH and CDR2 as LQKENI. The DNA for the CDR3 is TGTGCCAGCTCATCAAGGACAGGAACCTACGAGCAGTACTTC. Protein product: CASSSRTGTYEQYF.

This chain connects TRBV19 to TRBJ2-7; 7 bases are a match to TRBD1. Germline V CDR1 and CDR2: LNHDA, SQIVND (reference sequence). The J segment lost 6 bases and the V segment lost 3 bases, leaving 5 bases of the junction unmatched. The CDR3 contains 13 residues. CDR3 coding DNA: TGTGCCAGTAGTATTTCCGCAGGGGGCGAGCAGTACTTC. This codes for CASSISAGGEQYF. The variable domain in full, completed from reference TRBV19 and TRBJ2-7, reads DGGITQSPKYLFRKEGQNVTLSCEQNLNHDAMYWYRQDPGQGLRLIYYSQIVNDFQKGDIAEGYSVSREKKESFPLTVTSAQKNPTAFYLCASSISAGGEQYFGPGTRLTVT.

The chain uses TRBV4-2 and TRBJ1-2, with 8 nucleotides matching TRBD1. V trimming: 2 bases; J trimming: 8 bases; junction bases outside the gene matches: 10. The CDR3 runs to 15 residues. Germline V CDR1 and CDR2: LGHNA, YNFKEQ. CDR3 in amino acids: CASSQSLGQELGYTF. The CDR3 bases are TGTGCCAGCAGCCAAAGTCTGGGACAGGAATTGGGCTACACCTTC.

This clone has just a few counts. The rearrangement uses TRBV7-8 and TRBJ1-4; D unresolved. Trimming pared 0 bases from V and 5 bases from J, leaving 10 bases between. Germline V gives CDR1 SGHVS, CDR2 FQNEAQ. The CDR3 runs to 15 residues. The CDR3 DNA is TGTGCCAGCAGCTTAGCTTCCATCCCAAATGAAAAACTGTTTTTT. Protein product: CASSLASIPNEKLFF.

The CDR3: CASSGTGVQPQHF. In DNA form, the CDR3 reads TGTGCCAGTAGTGGGACAGGGGTGCAGCCCCAGCATTTT. The chain carries TRBV19 and TRBJ1-5, with TRBD1 matching over 10 bases. From germline, CDR1 is LNHDA and CDR2 SQIVND (reference sequence). V gave up 5 bases and J gave up 7 bases; unmatched junction bases: 2. This CDR3 is 13 amino acids long.